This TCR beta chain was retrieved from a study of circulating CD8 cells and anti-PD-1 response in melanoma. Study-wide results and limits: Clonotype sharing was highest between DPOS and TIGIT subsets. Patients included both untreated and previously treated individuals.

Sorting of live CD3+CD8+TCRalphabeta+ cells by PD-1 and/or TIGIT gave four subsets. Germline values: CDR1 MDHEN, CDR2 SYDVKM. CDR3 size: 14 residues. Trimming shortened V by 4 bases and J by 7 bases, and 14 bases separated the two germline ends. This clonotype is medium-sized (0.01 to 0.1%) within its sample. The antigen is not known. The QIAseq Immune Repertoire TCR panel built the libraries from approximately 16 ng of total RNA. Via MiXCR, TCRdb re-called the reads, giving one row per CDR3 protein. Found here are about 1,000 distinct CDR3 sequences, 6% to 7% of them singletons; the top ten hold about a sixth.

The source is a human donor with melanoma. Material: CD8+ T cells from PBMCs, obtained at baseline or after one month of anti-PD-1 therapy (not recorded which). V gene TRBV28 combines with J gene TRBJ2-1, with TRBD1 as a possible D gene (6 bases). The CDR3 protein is CASSSPRGRNEQFF. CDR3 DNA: TGTGCCAGCAGTTCCCCTAGGGGGAGAAATGAGCAGTTCTTC.